This T cell receptor (beta chain) was sequenced for a study of CD8+ T cells in alopecia areata. Whole-study results and caveats: Resident alphabeta T-cell populations of normal skin are likewise subject to sequencing in scalp samples.

A word on this clone: Its antigen is undetermined.

Extraction and reverse transcription of RNA yielded cDNA as the sequencing template. Repertoires were generated with immunoSEQ multiplex PCR, while TCRdb's copy carries only in-frame clones and drops some. The repertoire holds approximately 200,000 clones, with 45% to 75% as singletons. The CDR3 runs 14 residues. Looked up from germline, CDR1 is SGHRS and CDR2 is YFSETQ. Trimming cost V 4 bases and J 8 bases, with 13 bases left between them. The treatment: oral pan-JAK inhibitor, 5-10 mg twice daily. PBMC-derived CD4+ and CD8+ T cells were sorted. The rearrangement uses TRBV5-1 and TRBJ1-6, with TRBD1 as a possible D gene (6 bases). Sequencing used CD4+ T cells sorted from blood, obtained at week 4, from a patient treated with tofacitinib. This clonotype was obtained from a human donor with alopecia areata. In DNA form, the CDR3 reads TGCGCCAGCAGCATCGCAGGGGAAGATTCACCCCTCCACTTT. It translates to CASSIAGEDSPLHF.